The source of this TCR beta chain is a study of CXCR3-negative and CXCR3-positive naive CD8 T cells. Whole-study results and caveats: TRBV-TRBJ usage was similar across naive CXCR3 subsets but distinct in memory cells. The study found comparably high diversity in both naive subsets and much lower diversity in memory CD8+ cells. Similar levels of surface CD5 were seen between naive subsets; TCR strength was inferred from TRB CDR3 properties.

Libraries were UMI-labeled 5' RACE TRB cDNA. TCRdb reprocessed the 5' RACE reads and keeps a single row for each CDR3 protein, giving no DNA. The sample data list approximately 74,000 distinct CDR3 sequences. Germline CDR1 and CDR2: MGHRA and YSYEKL. The CDR3 is 14 amino acids. Comment on this clonotype: Antigen specificity is unknown.

CD45RO-CCR7+CD27+CD95- characterized naive CD8+ T cells. Sequenced material: naive CXCR3- CD8+ T cells from blood. As for subset: CD45RO-CCR7+CD27+CD95- naive CD8+ T cells lacking CXCR3 (TNR3-). This receptor was taken from a human donor in good health. Some clones in this sample may be carry-over from other donors' samples. The rearrangement uses TRBV4-1 and TRBJ2-7; the TCRdb call, TRBD1, lacks DNA for checking. CDR3 sequence: CASSQSGASYEQYF.